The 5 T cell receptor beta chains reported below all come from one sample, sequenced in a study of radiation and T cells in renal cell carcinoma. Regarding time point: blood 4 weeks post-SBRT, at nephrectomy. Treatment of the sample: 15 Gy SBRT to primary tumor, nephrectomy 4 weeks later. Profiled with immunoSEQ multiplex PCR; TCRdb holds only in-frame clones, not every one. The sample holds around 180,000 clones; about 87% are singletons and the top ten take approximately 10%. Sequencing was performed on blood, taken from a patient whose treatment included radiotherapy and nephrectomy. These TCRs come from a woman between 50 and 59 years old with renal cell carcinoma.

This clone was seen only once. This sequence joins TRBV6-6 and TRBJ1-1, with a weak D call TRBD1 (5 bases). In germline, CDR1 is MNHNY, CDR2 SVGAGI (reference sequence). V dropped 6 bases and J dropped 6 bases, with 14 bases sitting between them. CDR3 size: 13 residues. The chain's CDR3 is CASRWDPRSEAFF. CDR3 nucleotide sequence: TGTGCCAGCAGATGGGACCCCCGCTCTGAAGCTTTCTTT.

This CDR3 is CASSLARSNSPLHF. The CDR3 region has the DNA TGTGCCAGCAGCTTAGCGCGGAGTAATTCACCCCTCCACTTT. The V and J genes are TRBV7-9 and TRBJ1-6; no reliable D call. V was clipped by 0 bases and J by 6 bases, with 6 bases between them. The CDR3 has 14 residues. Germline assignment: CDR1 SEHNR and CDR2 FQNEAQ (reference sequence).

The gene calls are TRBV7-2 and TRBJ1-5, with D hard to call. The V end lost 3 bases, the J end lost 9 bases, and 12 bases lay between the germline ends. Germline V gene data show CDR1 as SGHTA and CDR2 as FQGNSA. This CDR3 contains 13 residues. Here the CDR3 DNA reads TGTGCCAGCAGCTTCGGGAACGGGGTGCCCCAGCATTTT. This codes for CASSFGNGVPQHF.

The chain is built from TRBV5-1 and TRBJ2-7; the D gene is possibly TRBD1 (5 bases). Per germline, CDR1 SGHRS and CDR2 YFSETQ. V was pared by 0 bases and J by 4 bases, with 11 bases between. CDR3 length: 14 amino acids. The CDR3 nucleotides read TGCGCCAGCAGCTTGGAGGGGTCTATTTACGAGCAGTACTTC. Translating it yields CASSLEGSIYEQYF. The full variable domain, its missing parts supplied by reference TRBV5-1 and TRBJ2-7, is KAGVTQTPRYLIKTRGQQVTLSCSPISGHRSVSWYQQTPGQGLQFLFEYFSETQRNKGNFPGRFSGRQFSNSRSEMNVSTLELGDSALYLCASSLEGSIYEQYFGPGTRLTVT.

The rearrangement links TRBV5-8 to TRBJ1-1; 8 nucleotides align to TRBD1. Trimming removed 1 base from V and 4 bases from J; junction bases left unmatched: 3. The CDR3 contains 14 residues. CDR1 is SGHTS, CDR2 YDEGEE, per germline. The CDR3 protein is CASSLQGAFTEAFF. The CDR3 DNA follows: TGTGCCAGCAGCTTGCAGGGGGCCTTCACTGAAGCTTTCTTT.